Listed below are T cell receptor beta chains from one sample, sequenced in a study of patients and donors after allogeneic stem cell transplantation. MiXCR, applied by TCRdb to the RT-PCR reads, yields one record per CDR3 protein. The sample gives around 8,800 distinct CDR3 sequences, 3% to 4.5% of which show up once; about 20% is in the top ten. The sample taken for sequencing was blood, either unsorted or a sorted T cell fraction (not recorded which). Every receptor here comes from a human donor who was either an allogeneic HSCT recipient or a stem cell or donor lymphocyte infusion donor (not recorded which). It is not recorded whose cells these are; they may come from a transplant donor. Each CDR3 is given with its conserved first and last residue. D genes are given only for firm matches. Rows may omit the clone size; those that give it use once, few, many or a size class.

TRBJ2-3 | . | TRBV29-1 | medium-sized | CSVSTARVIGDTQYF | TGCAGCGTATCGACAGCCCGGGTTATTGGTGATACGCAGTATTTT
TRBJ1-1 | TRBD1 | TRBV6-2/TRBV6-3 | few | CASTRQGLWGLNTEAFF | TGTGCCAGCACGCGACAGGGCCTCTGGGGGCTGAACACTGAAGCTTTCTTT
TRBJ2-7 | TRBD2 | TRBV5-1 | many | CASSLTLGLAGPYEQYF | TGCGCCAGCAGCTTGACACTGGGACTAGCGGGACCCTACGAGCAGTACTTC
TRBJ2-1 | TRBD2 | TRBV11-3 | many | CASKPSGRRMDNEQFF | TGTGCCAGCAAACCAAGCGGGAGAAGGATGGACAATGAGCAGTTCTTC
TRBJ2-7 | TRBD1 | TRBV5-6 | many | CASSSKRQGPYEQYF | TGTGCCAGCAGCTCCAAACGACAGGGGCCCTACGAGCAGTACTTC
TRBJ2-1 | . | TRBV4-1 | many | CASSQVGRSSYNEQFF | TGCGCCAGCAGCCAAGTGGGGCGGAGTTCCTACAATGAGCAGTTCTTC
TRBJ1-2 | . | TRBV14 | . | CASSQAGANYGYTF | TGTGCCAGCAGCCAAGCGGGGGCTAACTATGGCTACACCTTC
TRBJ2-5 | TRBD2 | TRBV10-3 | medium-sized | CAIGGLEETQYF | TGTGCCATCGGGGGACTAGAGGAGACCCAGTACTTC
TRBJ1-6 | TRBD1 | TRBV18 | many | CASSPLSRQGNSPLHF | TGTGCCAGCTCACCACTCTCACGACAGGGGAATTCACCCCTCCACTTT
TRBJ1-6 | TRBD1 | TRBV20-1 | many | CSASPLQGALGNSPLHF | TGCAGTGCTTCTCCCCTACAGGGGGCGCTCGGAAATTCACCCCTCCACTTT
TRBJ1-1 | TRBD1 | TRBV3-1 | . | CASSQAGQVGNTEAFF | TGTGCCAGCAGCCAAGCGGGACAGGTTGGGAACACTGAAGCTTTCTTT
TRBJ2-1 | . | TRBV11-3 | . | CASTPDSAYNEQFF | TGTGCCAGCACCCCGGACAGTGCCTACAATGAGCAGTTCTTC
TRBJ2-1 | . | TRBV7-9 | . | CASSFPPRADPGTEGSSYNEQFF | TGTGCCAGCAGCTTCCCCCCTCGTGCCGATCCCGGAACGGAGGGGAGCTCCTACAATGAGCAGTTCTTC
TRBJ1-1 | . | TRBV10-3 | many | CAQDRQTAQNTEAFF | TGTGCCCAAGACCGGCAGACAGCACAGAACACTGAAGCTTTCTTT
TRBJ2-1 | . | TRBV3-1 | many | CASSRYDGYNEQFF | TGTGCCAGCAGCCGATACGACGGTTACAATGAGCAGTTCTTC
TRBJ2-7 | . | TRBV27 | many | CASSFRVAYEQYF | TGTGCCAGCAGTTTTCGGGTAGCCTACGAGCAGTACTTC
TRBJ2-4 | TRBD1 | TRBV6-2/TRBV6-3 | many | CASEDRGKKERNIQYF | TGTGCCAGCGAAGACAGGGGCAAAAAGGAAAGAAACATTCAGTACTTC
TRBJ1-5 | . | TRBV20-1 | many | CSARVPTTQPQHF | TGCAGTGCTAGGGTCCCGACCACTCAGCCCCAGCATTTT
TRBJ1-1 | TRBD1 | TRBV5-6 | . | CASSLAGGKVAFF | TGTGCCAGCAGCTTGGCAGGGGGCAAGGTAGCTTTCTTT
TRBJ2-7 | . | TRBV28 | many | CASSFLAGYEQYF | TGTGCCAGCAGTTTTCTAGCTGGATACGAGCAGTACTTC
TRBJ2-5 | TRBD1 | TRBV7-9 | many | CASSLDWTGKETQYF | TGTGCCAGCAGCTTAGACTGGACAGGAAAAGAGACCCAGTACTTC
TRBJ1-2 | . | TRBV10-3 | many | CAISASAANYGYTF | TGTGCCATCAGTGCCTCGGCAGCTAACTATGGCTACACCTTC
TRBJ2-7 | . | TRBV20-1 | many | CSARDPRSSYEQYF | TGCAGTGCTAGAGATCCGAGGAGCTCCTACGAGCAGTACTTC
TRBJ2-3 | TRBD2 | TRBV5-1 | many | CASSLGGSVADTQYF | TGCGCCAGCAGCTTAGGCGGGAGTGTAGCAGATACGCAGTATTTT
TRBJ1-3 | . | TRBV12-3/TRBV12-4 | medium-sized | CASSDGQLAAGGNTIYF | TGTGCCAGCAGTGACGGTCAGCTGGCCGCAGGGGGAAACACCATATATTTT
TRBJ2-5 | . | TRBV7-9 | many | CASSLAVGGETQYF | TGTGCCAGCAGCTTAGCGGTGGGCGGTGAGACCCAGTACTTC
TRBJ2-1 | . | TRBV15 | many | CATSSGRVSGNEQFF | TGTGCCACCAGCAGCGGGAGAGTCTCCGGGAATGAGCAGTTCTTC
TRBJ2-1 | TRBD2 | TRBV20-1 | many | CSALVRGGASYNEQFF | TGCAGTGCTCTTGTACGGGGAGGGGCCTCCTACAATGAGCAGTTCTTC
TRBJ2-1 | TRBD2 | TRBV4-2 | many | CASSLKPAGTSGYNEQFF | TGTGCCAGCAGCCTAAAGCCTGCCGGGACTAGCGGTTACAATGAGCAGTTCTTC
TRBJ2-7 | . | TRBV28 | many | CASSHGTLGGTLYF | TGTGCCAGCAGTCATGGGACCCTTGGAGGAACTCTGTACTTC
TRBJ2-7 | . | TRBV15 | many | CATSRDALAGEQYF | TGTGCCACCAGCAGAGATGCCTTGGCGGGCGAGCAGTACTTC
TRBJ1-2 | . | TRBV7-2 | many | CASKARDRANYGYTF | TGTGCCAGCAAGGCGCGGGACCGAGCTAACTATGGCTACACCTTC
TRBJ1-1 | . | TRBV7-9 | many | CASSLFASTEAFF | TGTGCCAGCAGCTTATTCGCGAGCACTGAAGCTTTCTTT
TRBJ2-3 | TRBD2 | TRBV2 | medium-sized | CASLSGLWSDTQYF | TGTGCCAGCCTTAGCGGGCTCTGGTCCGATACGCAGTATTTT
TRBJ2-7 | . | TRBV6-2/TRBV6-3 | many | CASSYLRGRSYLEQYF | TGTGCCAGCAGTTATCTGAGGGGCAGGTCTTATTTGGAGCAGTACTTC
TRBJ2-7 | . | TRBV5-1 | medium-sized | CASSLVGYEQYF | TGCGCCAGCAGCTTGGTGGGCTACGAGCAGTACTTC
TRBJ2-7 | . | TRBV7-9 | many | CASSRTDGYQLYEQYF | TGTGCCAGCAGCCGAACCGACGGATACCAACTTTACGAGCAGTACTTC
TRBJ1-5 | . | TRBV20-1 | medium-sized | CSAGGPDRSNQPQHF | TGCAGTGCGGGCGGACCCGACAGGTCAAATCAGCCCCAGCATTTT
TRBJ2-5 | . | TRBV5-5 | many | CASSLVGREETQYF | TGTGCCAGCAGCTTGGTAGGGCGGGAAGAGACCCAGTACTTC
TRBJ1-1 | TRBD1 | TRBV20-1 | many | CSASGQGVTEAFF | TGCAGTGCTAGCGGACAGGGGGTTACTGAAGCTTTCTTT
TRBJ2-3 | . | TRBV6-2/TRBV6-3 | many | CASSYSLESDTQYF | TGTGCCAGCAGTTACAGCTTAGAATCAGATACGCAGTATTTT
TRBJ2-7 | . | TRBV24-1 | many | CATSDAFMYEQYF | TGTGCCACCAGTGATGCCTTTATGTACGAGCAGTACTTC
TRBJ2-2 | . | TRBV2 | medium-sized | CASSLLEGVGELFF | TGTGCCAGCAGTTTACTGGAGGGGGTCGGGGAGCTGTTTTTT
TRBJ2-1 | TRBD2 | TRBV11-3 | many | CASSLSGTSYNEQFF | TGTGCCAGCAGTCTTAGCGGGACCTCCTACAATGAGCAGTTCTTC
TRBJ1-4 | . | TRBV5-8 | few | CASSPGLSTNEKLFF | TGTGCCAGCAGCCCCGGACTCTCAACTAATGAAAAACTGTTTTTT
TRBJ1-5 | . | TRBV24-1 | medium-sized | CATSEPPNNQPQHF | TGTGCCACCAGTGAACCTCCAAACAATCAGCCCCAGCATTTT
TRBJ2-1 | TRBD2 | TRBV24-1 | many | CATSDLGGKRGENEQFF | TGTGCCACCAGTGATCTAGGAGGGAAGCGGGGGGAAAATGAGCAGTTCTTC
TRBJ2-5 | . | TRBV3-1 | many | CASSQAGSETQYF | TGTGCCAGCAGCCAAGCGGGGAGTGAGACCCAGTACTTC
TRBJ2-7 | TRBD2 | TRBV7-9 | many | CASSLGIGGDEQYF | TGTGCCAGCAGCTTAGGTATCGGGGGGGACGAGCAGTACTTC
TRBJ1-5 | TRBD1 | TRBV7-8 | many | CASSLRQGWGNQPQHF | TGTGCCAGCAGCTTAAGACAGGGGTGGGGAAATCAGCCCCAGCATTTT
TRBJ2-7 | . | TRBV13 | many | CASSLGFDEQYF | TGTGCCAGCAGCTTAGGTTTCGACGAGCAGTACTTC
TRBJ2-2 | . | TRBV3-1 | many | CASSQGGGGELFF | TGTGCCAGCAGCCAAGGGGGTGGCGGGGAGCTGTTTTTT
TRBJ1-2 | . | TRBV7-9 | many | CASSLAREQGKAMNGYTF | TGTGCCAGCAGCTTAGCCCGGGAACAGGGTAAGGCGATGAATGGCTACACCTTC
TRBJ2-4 | . | TRBV6-5 | . | CASSYSWNLAKNIQYF | TGTGCCAGCAGTTACTCCTGGAACCTAGCCAAAAACATTCAGTACTTC
TRBJ2-7 | . | TRBV5-5 | many | CASSLQGNRVYEQYF | TGTGCCAGCAGCTTACAGGGCAATAGGGTCTACGAGCAGTACTTC
TRBJ2-5 | TRBD1 | TRBV7-9 | many | CASSPPWTGGRETQYF | TGTGCCAGCAGCCCCCCATGGACAGGTGGACGAGAGACCCAGTACTTC
TRBJ2-7 | TRBD1 | TRBV10-3 | many | CAILAGTGGAYEQYF | TGTGCCATTCTTGCCGGGACAGGGGGTGCCTACGAGCAGTACTTC
TRBJ2-5 | TRBD2 | TRBV5-4 | few | CASSPPGTSGKWTRETQYF | TGTGCCAGCAGCCCCCCCGGGACTAGCGGGAAATGGACTCGGGAGACCCAGTACTTC
TRBJ1-3 | . | TRBV3-1 | many | CASSQAGVDGNTIYF | TGTGCCAGCAGCCAAGCAGGGGTAGATGGAAACACCATATATTTT
TRBJ1-2 | . | TRBV12-3/TRBV12-4 | many | CASRGIQHYGYTF | TGTGCCAGCCGGGGCATTCAACACTATGGCTACACCTTC